The T cell receptor (beta chain) described here comes from a study of T cell repertoires in cytomegalovirus infection. Study overall: The public TCR beta signatures pointed to both CMV infection and matching HLA type.

V gave up 1 base and J gave up 0 bases, with 9 bases separating them. The CDR3 is 15 residues long. The germline V gene has CDR1 MNHNS and CDR2 SASEGT. Comments on this clonotype: Antigen specificity is unknown.

One entry per CDR3 protein results from TCRdb running MiXCR on the reads. The table lists 700,000 to 950,000 distinct CDR3 sequences, approximately 32% of them singletons. The source of this sequence is a human donor in good health (CMV status not recorded). Some clones in this sample may be carry-over from other donors' samples. Sequenced here: cultured CD8+ T cells from PBMCs, sampled from culture after CMV antigen stimulation. This chain connects TRBV6-1 to TRBJ1-1; no firm D call. As DNA, the CDR3 is TGTGCCAGCAGTGAAGAGGGCAGATTGAACACTGAAGCTTTCTTT. It translates to CASSEEGRLNTEAFF.